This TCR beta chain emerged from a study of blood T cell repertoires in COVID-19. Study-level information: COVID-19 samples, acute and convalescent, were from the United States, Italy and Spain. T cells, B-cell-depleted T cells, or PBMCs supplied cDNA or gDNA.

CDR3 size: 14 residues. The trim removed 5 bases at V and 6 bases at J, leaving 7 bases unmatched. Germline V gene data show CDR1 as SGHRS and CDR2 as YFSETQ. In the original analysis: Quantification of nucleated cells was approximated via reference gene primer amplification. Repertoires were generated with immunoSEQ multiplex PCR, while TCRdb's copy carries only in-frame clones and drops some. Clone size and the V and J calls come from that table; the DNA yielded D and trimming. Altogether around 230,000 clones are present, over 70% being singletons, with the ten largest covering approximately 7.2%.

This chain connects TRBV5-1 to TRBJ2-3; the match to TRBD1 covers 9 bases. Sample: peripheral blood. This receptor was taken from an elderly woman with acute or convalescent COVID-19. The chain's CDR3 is CASRRQGESDTQYF. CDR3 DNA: TGCGCCAGCAGAAGACAGGGGGAATCTGATACGCAGTATTTT. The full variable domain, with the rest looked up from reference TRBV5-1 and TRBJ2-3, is KAGVTQTPRYLIKTRGQQVTLSCSPISGHRSVSWYQQTPGQGLQFLFEYFSETQRNKGNFPGRFSGRQFSNSRSEMNVSTLELGDSALYLCASRRQGESDTQYFGPGTRLTVL.